Below, 16 T cell receptor beta chains from the same sample are listed, as sequenced in a study of shared clonotypes between healthy human individuals. Sequencing used immunoSEQ multiplex PCR; TCRdb keeps in-frame clones, though not all of them. The sample carries around 620,000 clones, 85% to 95% recorded once. Cells designated naive CD8 were CD45RO-negative and were positively selected for CCR7, with terminally differentiated effector memory CD45RA+ cells excluded. The specimen was naive CD8+ T cells sorted from blood. All receptors come from a woman in her 30s in good health.

The rearrangement joins TRBV5-1 to TRBJ1-2, with a possible D match to TRBD1 (6 bases). Germline assignment: CDR1 SGHRS and CDR2 YFSETQ. V was clipped by 1 base and J by 8 bases, with 12 bases between them. This CDR3 contains 13 residues. Here the CDR3 reads CASSLTRGQGYTF. As DNA, the CDR3 is TGCGCCAGCAGCTTGACACGGGGGCAAGGCTACACCTTC.

This clone was detected a few times. This rearrangement joins TRBV6-4 to TRBJ1-2; possibly TRBD1 for D (6 bases). The germline V gene has CDR1 MRHNA and CDR2 SNTAGT. Trimming stripped 1 base from V and 6 bases from J, with 6 bases between. The CDR3 totals 12 residues. The CDR3 region has the DNA TGTGCCAGCAGTGACTACAGGGATGGCTACACCTTC. Encoded protein: CASSDYRDGYTF.

With regard to this clone: This same CDR3 is encoded by further DNA sequences in the sample. V gene TRBV27 combines with J gene TRBJ1-5; a weak D match, TRBD1 (5 bases). The V end lost 3 bases, the J end lost 2 bases, and 5 bases lay between the germline ends. Germline lookup yields CDR1 MNHEY and CDR2 SMNVEV (reference sequence). The CDR3 contains 13 residues. The CDR3 DNA follows: TGTGCCAGCAGTTTGACAGGCAATCAGCCCCAGCATTTT. Translating it yields CASSLTGNQPQHF.

The rearrangement links TRBV10-2 to TRBJ2-7, with 8 positions matching TRBD1. Trimming at V came to 9 bases and at J to 2 bases, leaving 3 bases not matched to a gene. The CDR3 is 12 amino acids. Per the germline V gene, CDR1 is WSHSY and CDR2 is SAAADI. CDR3 protein: CARGDRTYEQYF. For the CDR3, the DNA is TGCGCCAGGGGGGACAGGACCTACGAGCAGTACTTC.

The rearrangement links TRBV7-3 to TRBJ2-3; D gene ambiguous. Germline V gene lookup returns CDR1 SGHTA and CDR2 FQGTGA. The V end lost 5 bases, the J end lost 1 base, and 16 bases lay between the germline ends. The CDR3 loop spans 16 amino acids. CDR3 sequence: CASSPGWGLGTDTQYF. DNA of the CDR3: TGTGCCAGCAGCCCCGGGTGGGGTTTGGGCACAGATACGCAGTATTTT.

This rearrangement joins TRBV19 to TRBJ2-7; 10 bases agree with TRBD2. From germline, CDR1 is LNHDA and CDR2 SQIVND (reference sequence). V was pared by 3 bases and J by 4 bases, with 6 bases of the junction left unmatched. CDR3 length equals 15 residues. The DNA of the CDR3 is TGTGCCAGTAGTATTTCAGCTAGCGGGAGATACGAGCAGTACTTC. Encoded protein: CASSISASGRYEQYF.

This chain uses TRBV2 with TRBJ2-7, with TRBD2 matching over 7 bases. Germline CDR1 SNHLY, CDR2 FYNNEI. V trimming: 3 bases; J trimming: 0 bases; junction bases outside the gene matches: 11. The CDR3 runs 17 residues. DNA for the CDR3: TGTGCCAGCAGTGATCTTTATCTAGCGGAGAGCTCCTACGAGCAGTACTTC. It codes for CASSDLYLAESSYEQYF. The whole variable domain, filled in from reference TRBV2 and TRBJ2-7, reads EPEVTQTPSHQVTQMGQEVILRCVPISNHLYFYWYRQILGQKVEFLVSFYNNEISEKSEIFDDQFSVERPDGSNFTLKIRSTKLEDSAMYFCASSDLYLAESSYEQYFGPGTRLTVT.

The chain recombines TRBV27 with TRBJ1-2; 7 bases match TRBD1. CDR1 and CDR2 (germline): MNHEY, SMNVEV (reference sequence). This CDR3 region has 16 residues. V dropped 3 bases and J dropped 6; count of bases not matched to a gene: 13. Here the CDR3 reads CASSFFEGAGSHGYTF. CDR3 DNA: TGTGCCAGCAGTTTTTTCGAGGGGGCCGGGAGTCATGGCTACACCTTC.

The chain employs TRBV14 and TRBJ1-3; the match to TRBD1 covers 9 bases. Germline loops: CDR1 SGHDN, CDR2 FVKESK. The CDR3 is 17 amino acids. V trimming: 2 bases; J trimming: 0 bases; junction bases outside the gene matches: 5. The CDR3 nucleotides read TGTGCCAGCAGCCAAAGGGGACAGGGTTACTCTGGAAACACCATATATTTT. It translates to CASSQRGQGYSGNTIYF.

This chain links TRBV5-6 with TRBJ2-1, with 11 nucleotides matching TRBD1. CDR3 length: 14 amino acids. V lost 7 bases, J lost 6 bases, and 6 bases stayed unmatched. Germline CDR1 is SGHDT and CDR2 is YYEEEE. CDR3 sequence (DNA): TGTGCCAGCGGAACCGGGACAGGGGGCAATGAGCAGTTCTTC. Translated: CASGTGTGGNEQFF.

The gene calls are TRBV4-1 and TRBJ2-7; 7 bases are a match to TRBD1. The J segment lost 2 bases and the V segment lost 9 bases, leaving 7 bases of the junction unmatched. CDR1 is MGHRA, CDR2 YSYEKL, per germline. The CDR3 contains 13 residues. CDR3 in DNA: TGCGCCAGTGGGACAGCCTTAACCTACGAGCAGTACTTC. It is translated as CASGTALTYEQYF.

The chain uses TRBV5-6 and TRBJ1-6; D may be TRBD1 (5 bases). Between the trimmed V and J ends, which lost 4 bases and 7 bases, there was a span of 12 bases. CDR3 length equals 14 residues. Germline V gene lookup returns CDR1 SGHDT and CDR2 YYEEEE. In nucleotides, the CDR3 is TGTGCCAGCAGCACGACAGCCTCAAATTCACCCCTCCACTTT. It specifies CASSTTASNSPLHF.

The chain has TRBV19 and TRBJ2-3; TRBD2 matches at 13 bases. Germline trimming cut 5 bases from V and 6 bases from J; bases unmatched to any gene: 2. Germline V gene data show CDR1 as LNHDA and CDR2 as SQIVND (reference sequence). The CDR3 loop spans 14 amino acids. CDR3 DNA: TGTGCCAGTAGTGGACTAGCGGGAGTGGATACGCAGTATTTT. This codes for CASSGLAGVDTQYF.

This chain uses TRBV15 with TRBJ1-5; D not certain. This CDR3 comprises 13 residues. Germline CDR1 reads LNHNV; CDR2 reads YYDKDF (reference sequence). Trimming shortened V by 9 bases and J by 4 bases, and 13 bases separated the two germline ends. The CDR3 coding sequence is TGTGCCACGTCCGAGACGGTGAATCAGCCCCAGCATTTT. Residues: CATSETVNQPQHF.

CDR3 sequence (DNA): TGCGCCAGCAGCTTGAGACAGGGGGCCGGCACTGAAGCTTTCTTT. As protein: CASSLRQGAGTEAFF. The chain has TRBV5-1 and TRBJ1-1; 10 positions match TRBD1. This CDR3 contains 15 residues. CDR1 SGHRS and CDR2 YFSETQ come from the germline V gene. Trimming cost V 1 base and J 4 bases; bases outside gene matches: 4.

The chain combines TRBV6-6 with TRBJ1-5, with a weak D call TRBD1 (5 bases). CDR1 is MNHNY, CDR2 SVGAGI, per germline (reference sequence). The V gene lost 8 bases and the J gene lost 1 base, with 12 bases spanning the gap. The CDR3 covers 14 residues. As DNA, the CDR3 is TGTGCCAGCTGGGAGGGGATAAGCAATCAGCCCCAGCATTTT. Amino acids: CASWEGISNQPQHF.